These 28 T cell receptor beta chains share one sample of origin, sequenced in a study of shared clonotypes between healthy human individuals. Assay used: immunoSEQ multiplex PCR; TCRdb lists only in-frame clones, some missing. The data hold 2,500,000 or so clones, with around 94% observed a single time. Source material: naive CD4+ T cells sorted from blood. Subset of the sample: CD45RA+ positively selected. These receptors came from a man younger than 30 in good health.

The chain is built from TRBV20-1 and TRBJ2-1; D remains unclear. The CDR3 consists of 11 residues. Trimming shortened V by 0 bases and J by 5 bases, and 2 bases separated the two germline ends. The germline V gene encodes CDR1 DFQATT and CDR2 SNEGSKA (reference sequence). As DNA, the CDR3 is TGCAGTGCTAGAGATGACAATGAGCAGTTCTTC. Its translation: CSARDDNEQFF.

The rearrangement links TRBV6-5 to TRBJ1-1; perhaps TRBD1 as D (5 bases). The CDR3 spans 13 residues. Trimming left V 2 bases short and J 3 bases short, with 7 bases between. Germline-derived CDR1 and CDR2 are MNHEY and SVGAGI. This CDR3 reads CASSYIGDTEAFF. Written as DNA, the CDR3 is TGTGCCAGCAGTTACATAGGGGACACTGAAGCTTTCTTT.

The CDR3 sequence: CAWRRRDYNEQFF. Written as DNA, the CDR3 is TGTGCCTGGAGGCGCCGGGACTACAATGAGCAGTTCTTC. The chain uses TRBV30 and TRBJ2-1, with a possible D match to TRBD2 (5 bases). Germline V gene sequence: CDR1 GTSNPN, CDR2 SVGIG (reference sequence). This CDR3 spans 13 amino acids. V lost 3 bases and J 3 bases, leaving 9 bases between the germline ends.

Comments on this clone: Additional DNA sequences in this sample encode the identical CDR3. The rearrangement uses TRBV19 and TRBJ2-3; D unresolved. The CDR3 loop spans 14 amino acids. V lost 1 base, J lost 2 bases, and 7 bases lay in between. CDR1 is LNHDA and CDR2 is SQIVND in the germline V gene (reference sequence). CDR3 bases: TGTGCCAGTAGTATAGGAGGTAACACAGATACGCAGTATTTT. It is translated as CASSIGGNTDTQYF.

This clone was picked up one time. The V and J genes are TRBV9 and TRBJ2-1; 7 nucleotides agree with TRBD1. Trimming removed 3 bases from V and 4 bases from J; junction bases left unmatched: 10. From germline, CDR1 is SGDLS and CDR2 YYNGEE. The CDR3 covers 16 residues. The CDR3 loop reads CASSADRASYYNEQFF. Here the CDR3 DNA reads TGTGCCAGCAGCGCTGACAGGGCGTCCTATTACAATGAGCAGTTCTTC.

This rearrangement joins TRBV6-5 to TRBJ2-1; tentative D call: TRBD2 (6 bases). Trimming removed 3 bases at V and 1 base at J, with 10 bases between. The CDR3 has 15 residues. Germline V gene data show CDR1 as MNHEY and CDR2 as SVGAGI. CDR3 sequence reads: CASSYGGVSYNEQFF. DNA for the CDR3: TGTGCCAGCAGTTATGGAGGGGTTTCCTACAATGAGCAGTTCTTC.

V usage is TRBV5-1 and J usage is TRBJ1-3; the D gene is possibly TRBD1 (6 bases). CDR3 size: 18 residues. CDR1 is SGHRS and CDR2 is YFSETQ in the germline V gene. V was trimmed by 0 bases and J by 0 bases, leaving 16 bases between them. CDR3 amino acids: CASSLEPDSLLSGNTIYF. In DNA, the CDR3 is TGCGCCAGCAGCTTGGAACCGGACAGCCTCCTCTCTGGAAACACCATATATTTT.

Comment on this clone: Other DNA sequences of this sample code for an identical CDR3. This sequence joins TRBV5-4 and TRBJ2-1, with 13 bases aligning to TRBD2. The CDR3 is 15 residues long. Germline trimming cut 4 bases from V and 6 bases from J; bases unmatched to any gene: 4. Germline V CDR1 and CDR2: SGHNT, YYREEE (reference sequence). CDR3: CASSLGLAGFNEQFF. CDR3 coding DNA: TGTGCCAGCAGCCTGGGACTAGCGGGATTCAATGAGCAGTTCTTC.

The V gene is TRBV30, the J gene TRBJ2-7, with TRBD1 matching 7 bases. After removal of 7 bases from V and 2 bases from J, the junction contained 8 bases not matched to a gene. This CDR3 has 13 residues. From germline, CDR1 is GTSNPN and CDR2 SVGIG (reference sequence). CDR3 residues: CAYTPGQTYEQYF. The CDR3 nucleotides are TGTGCCTATACCCCGGGACAGACCTACGAGCAGTACTTC.

The chain recombines TRBV5-6 with TRBJ1-6, with D tentatively TRBD1 (5 bases). Deletions cut 2 bases from V and 14 bases from J, with 17 bases between. CDR3 length equals 14 residues. In germline, CDR1 is SGHDT, CDR2 YYEEEE. Written as DNA, the CDR3 is TGTGCCAGCAGCTTAGAAATGACAGCTACTACCCTCCACTTT. This sequence encodes CASSLEMTATTLHF.

The count of this clone is one. The chain joins TRBV9 to TRBJ2-4; D may be TRBD2 (6 bases). The V end lost 4 bases, the J end lost 3 bases, and 14 bases lay between the germline ends. Germline V gene lookup returns CDR1 SGDLS and CDR2 YYNGEE. This CDR3 has 15 residues. CDR3 sequence reads: CASSPTSGVKNIQYF. DNA for the CDR3: TGTGCCAGCAGCCCCACCTCGGGAGTCAAAAACATTCAGTACTTC. Filled out from reference TRBV9 and TRBJ2-4, the complete variable domain reads DSGVTQTPKHLITATGQRVTLRCSPRSGDLSVYWYQQSLDQGLQFLIQYYNGEERAKGNILERFSAQQFPDLHSELNLSSLELGDSALYFCASSPTSGVKNIQYFGAGTRLSVL.

This chain uses TRBV27 with TRBJ2-6; D might be TRBD2 (5 bases). The ends were cut back, 3 bases at V and 4 bases at J, with 19 bases in the middle. CDR3 length: 18 residues. CDR1 and CDR2 (germline): MNHEY, SMNVEV (reference sequence). The CDR3 DNA follows: TGTGCCAGCAGTTTTTCGACCGGGATGGGTTCCGGGGCCAACGTCCTGACTTTC. This translates into CASSFSTGMGSGANVLTF.

The CDR3 here is CASSSNRKETQYF. CDR3 coding DNA: TGTGCCAGCTCGTCTAACAGAAAAGAGACCCAGTACTTC. This chain uses TRBV18 with TRBJ2-5; D is unclear. Trimming cost V 6 bases and J 3 bases, with 11 bases left between them. The CDR3 consists of 13 residues. Germline CDR1 reads KGHSH; CDR2 reads LQKENI. Together with reference TRBV18 and TRBJ2-5, the CDR3 gives the full variable domain: NAGVMQNPRHLVRRRGQEARLRCSPMKGHSHVYWYRQLPEEGLKFMVYLQKENIIDESGMPKERFSAEFPKEGPSILRIQQVVRGDSAAYFCASSSNRKETQYFGPGTRLLVL.

The chain has TRBV11-1 and TRBJ1-1, with D tentatively TRBD1 (5 bases). The ends were cut back, 5 bases at V and 0 bases at J, with 13 bases in the middle. The germline gives CDR1 SGHAT, CDR2 FQDESV (reference sequence). The CDR3 is made up of 15 amino acids. CDR3 protein: CASSLGTTMNTEAFF. DNA for the CDR3: TGTGCCAGCAGCCTGGGGACCACCATGAACACTGAAGCTTTCTTT.

V and J are TRBV27 and TRBJ1-1; 7 bases align to TRBD1. J was trimmed by 4 bases and V by 5 bases; bases with no gene match: 7. Germline V gene sequence: CDR1 MNHEY, CDR2 SMNVEV (reference sequence). This CDR3 is built from 14 residues. CDR3 bases: TGTGCCAGCAGTATACAGGGGCCCCCCACTGAAGCTTTCTTT. Its protein product is CASSIQGPPTEAFF.

The genes are TRBV5-1 and TRBJ2-7; D call uncertain. The V gene lost 4 bases and the J gene lost 6 bases, with 14 bases spanning the gap. The CDR3 is 13 residues long. Looked up from germline, CDR1 is SGHRS and CDR2 is YFSETQ. CDR3 coding DNA: TGCGCCAGCAGCCCCATCCCTGGTCCCGAGCAGTACTTC. This sequence encodes CASSPIPGPEQYF. Based on the CDR3 plus reference TRBV5-1 and TRBJ2-7, the full variable domain is KAGVTQTPRYLIKTRGQQVTLSCSPISGHRSVSWYQQTPGQGLQFLFEYFSETQRNKGNFPGRFSGRQFSNSRSEMNVSTLELGDSALYLCASSPIPGPEQYFGPGTRLTVT.

Of note for this clone: Other DNA sequences in this sample translate to the same CDR3. V is TRBV19 and J is TRBJ1-4; D may be TRBD1 (6 bases). The CDR3 has 14 amino acids. Trimming removed 5 bases at V and 5 bases at J, with 12 bases between. In germline, CDR1 is LNHDA, CDR2 SQIVND (reference sequence). The CDR3 is CASSPTGANEKLFF. The CDR3 DNA follows: TGTGCCAGTAGTCCCACGGGGGCCAATGAAAAACTGTTTTTT.

This clone was observed a few times. The chain employs TRBV6-6 and TRBJ1-4; TRBD1 might be the D (6 bases). Between the trimmed V and J ends, which lost 4 bases and 0 bases, there was a span of 9 bases. Germline assignment: CDR1 MNHNY and CDR2 SVGAGI (reference sequence). CDR3 length: 15 amino acids. CDR3 in amino acids: CASSFGQSTNEKLFF. The CDR3 coding sequence is TGTGCCAGCAGTTTCGGACAGTCAACTAATGAAAAACTGTTTTTT.

This chain uses TRBV6-1 with TRBJ2-3, with no clear D. Trimming left V 8 bases short and J 6 bases short, with 9 bases between. CDR1 is MNHNS, CDR2 SASEGT, per germline. CDR3 length: 11 residues. CDR3 sequence: CASQRRDTQYF. Here the CDR3 DNA reads TGTGCCAGCCAGAGAAGGGATACGCAGTATTTT.

This clone was seen just once. The chain joins TRBV6-5 to TRBJ1-3; no firm D call. This CDR3 contains 11 residues. Germline V gives CDR1 MNHEY, CDR2 SVGAGI. The V gene lost 4 bases and the J gene lost 7 bases, with 5 bases spanning the gap. This CDR3 is CASSFMNTIYF. The DNA of the CDR3 is TGTGCCAGCAGTTTTATGAACACCATATATTTT.

The chain links TRBV6-5 to TRBJ2-4; D is tentatively TRBD1 or TRBD2 (5 bases each). CDR1 MNHEY and CDR2 SVGAGI come from the germline V gene. CDR3 length: 14 amino acids. Trimming pared 2 bases from V and 6 bases from J, leaving 11 bases between. In DNA form, the CDR3 reads TGTGCCAGCAGTTACGTAGGGGACGGAAACATTCAGTACTTC. Translation gives CASSYVGDGNIQYF.

The CDR3 DNA sequence: TGTGCCAGCAGTTTCGCTCCGACAAGTAACTATGGCTACACCTTC. Amino acid sequence: CASSFAPTSNYGYTF. This chain connects TRBV27 to TRBJ1-2, with no clear D. Trimming cost V 3 bases and J 1 base, with 12 bases left between them. CDR1 and CDR2 (germline): MNHEY, SMNVEV (reference sequence). The CDR3 is 15 amino acids.

In its sample, this clone was seen once. The chain employs TRBV2 and TRBJ2-5, with TRBD1 as a possible D gene (6 bases). The germline V gene has CDR1 SNHLY and CDR2 FYNNEI. This CDR3 region has 16 residues. The ends were cut back, 8 bases at V and 0 bases at J, with 19 bases in the middle. CDR3 nucleotides: TGTGCCAGCGGACTGCAGGGGCTAACTTACCAAGAGACCCAGTACTTC. Encoded protein: CASGLQGLTYQETQYF.

The rearrangement uses TRBV10-3 and TRBJ2-2, with D tentatively TRBD1 or TRBD2 (5 bases each). V was trimmed by 3 bases and J by 0 bases, leaving 11 bases between them. In germline, CDR1 is ENHRY, CDR2 SYGVKD. The CDR3 loop spans 16 amino acids. As DNA, the CDR3 is TGTGCCATCAGTGATGGGGGAAGTGCGAACACCGGGGAGCTGTTTTTT. It is translated as CAISDGGSANTGELFF.

This clone was observed once. The chain couples TRBV4-1 to TRBJ2-5; D possibly uses TRBD1 or TRBD2 (5 bases each). V was shortened by 5 bases and J by 2 bases, with 15 bases between the two germline ends. Germline V lookup: CDR1 MGHRA, CDR2 YSYEKL. This CDR3 comprises 15 residues. CDR3: CASSYTGTDQETQYF. In DNA, the CDR3 is TGCGCCAGCAGCTACACCGGGACGGATCAAGAGACCCAGTACTTC.

This clone was detected once. The chain joins TRBV29-1 to TRBJ2-1; 9 positions agree with TRBD1. The CDR3 length is 14 residues. J gave up 4 bases and V 6 bases, and 7 bases lay outside the gene matches. CDR1 SQVTM and CDR2 ANQGSEA come from the germline V gene. DNA for the CDR3: TGCAGCGTCACCCCGGGACAGGGTTACAATGAGCAGTTCTTC. Amino acid sequence: CSVTPGQGYNEQFF.

This chain joins TRBV9 and TRBJ1-5; D is undetermined. The V gene's germline CDR1 is SGDLS and CDR2 YYNGEE. This CDR3 has 19 amino acids. Trimming left V 0 bases short and J 0 bases short, with 19 bases between. CDR3: CASSVGVGEDDNSNQPQHF. The CDR3 DNA reads TGTGCCAGCAGCGTAGGAGTTGGGGAGGACGATAATAGCAATCAGCCCCAGCATTTT.

Concerning this clone itself: Within the sample, other DNA sequences also encode this same CDR3. The rearrangement joins TRBV19 to TRBJ2-3, with 9 bases identical to TRBD1. Germline lookup yields CDR1 LNHDA and CDR2 SQIVND (reference sequence). The junction had 2 bases not matched to a gene; V was cut back by 6 bases and J by 4 bases. The CDR3 contains 13 residues. The chain's CDR3 is CASRDRGSDTQYF. For the CDR3, the DNA is TGTGCCAGTAGGGACAGGGGTTCAGATACGCAGTATTTT.